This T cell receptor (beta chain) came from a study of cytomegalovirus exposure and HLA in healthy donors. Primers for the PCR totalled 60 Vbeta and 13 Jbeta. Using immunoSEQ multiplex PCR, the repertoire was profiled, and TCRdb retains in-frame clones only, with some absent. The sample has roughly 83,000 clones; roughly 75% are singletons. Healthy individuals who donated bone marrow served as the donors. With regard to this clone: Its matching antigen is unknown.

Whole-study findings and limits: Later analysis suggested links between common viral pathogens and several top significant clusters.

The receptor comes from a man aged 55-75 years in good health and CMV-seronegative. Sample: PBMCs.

CDR3 residues: CASSQGLGAYNEQFF. The CDR3 nucleotides read TGCGCCAGCAGCCAAGGACTAGGGGCCTACAATGAGCAGTTCTTC. The rearrangement links TRBV5-1 to TRBJ2-1, with 7 bases matching TRBD2. V trimming: 4 bases; J trimming: 2 bases; junction bases outside the gene matches: 6. The germline V gene encodes CDR1 SGHRS and CDR2 YFSETQ. This CDR3 comprises 15 residues.